This note documents a single T cell receptor beta chain sequence. The sample belongs to a study of yellow fever vaccine responses in identical twins. TCRdb re-called the RT-PCR reads with MiXCR, one entry per CDR3 protein. Counted here are about 19,000 distinct CDR3 sequences, roughly three quarters occurring once; the ten biggest clones make up under 3%. Trimming left V 0 bases short and J 5 bases short, with 4 bases between. The CDR3 is 13 residues long. CDR1 is PRHDT and CDR2 is FYEKMQ in the germline V gene (reference sequence). This clonotype was sampled from a woman younger than 30 who received the yellow fever vaccine. Specimen: T cells from blood (PBMCs), unsorted or a sorted subset (not recorded which), collected before or after yellow fever vaccination (not recorded which). The V and J genes are TRBV13 and TRBJ2-2; D is unresolved. For the CDR3, the DNA is TGTGCCAGCAGCTTAGGGGGGACCGGGGAGCTGTTTTTT. It specifies CASSLGGTGELFF.